The entry below describes one T cell receptor (beta chain). The antigen remains unidentified. The sample originates from a study of cytomegalovirus exposure and HLA in healthy donors. Findings of the study overall: A missense variant in DCLRE1C was later tied to TCR beta V- and J-gene trimming. Among immune exposure information, only CMV serostatus was available.

Primers: 60 Vbeta forward and 13 Jbeta reverse. Repertoires were generated with immunoSEQ multiplex PCR, while TCRdb's copy carries only in-frame clones and drops some. The repertoire holds roughly 100,000 clones, approximately 69% seen once, with approximately 3% in the top ten. The CDR3 spans 15 residues. Germline loops: CDR1 GTSNPN, CDR2 SVGIG (reference sequence). The junction had 4 bases not matched to a gene; V was cut back by 0 bases and J by 6 bases. The sequence was collected from a young man in good health and CMV-seronegative. Sequenced: PBMCs. J is TRBJ1-4 and V is TRBV30, with 10 bases matching TRBD1. Here the CDR3 reads CAWSVRDRGDEKLFF. As DNA, the CDR3 is TGTGCCTGGAGTGTACGGGACAGGGGCGATGAAAAACTGTTTTTT.